The TCR beta chain described here comes from a study of shared clonotypes between healthy human individuals. The table came from immunoSEQ multiplex PCR; TCRdb's copy has only in-frame clones and leaves some out. This table holds about half a million clones, about 80% found once. V shed 3 bases and J shed 3 bases, with 6 bases lying between them. Germline-derived CDR1 and CDR2 are SGHNT and YYREEE (reference sequence). The CDR3 totals 12 residues. The sequencing input was PBMCs. The receptor's source is a woman aged 40 to 50 in good health. Some clones in this sample may be carry-over from other donors' samples. The gene calls are TRBV5-4 and TRBJ1-2; D gene unclear. CDR3 sequence: CASSSDHYGYTF. CDR3 nucleotides: TGTGCCAGCAGCTCGGACCACTATGGCTACACCTTC. Complete variable domain (other parts from reference TRBV5-4 and TRBJ1-2): ETGVTQSPTHLIKTRGQQVTLRCSSQSGHNTVSWYQQALGQGPQFIFQYYREEENGRGNFPPRFSGLQFPNYSSELNVNALELDDSALYLCASSSDHYGYTFGSGTRLTVV.